The T cell receptor (beta chain) described here comes from a study of shared clonotypes between healthy human individuals. Across the study: Donors were a couple of women and a few men aged 18 to 49.

With 5 bases removed from V and 7 bases from J, the gap between germline ends came to 14 bases. Germline CDR1 reads SQVTM; CDR2 reads ANQGSEA. The CDR3 is made up of 12 amino acids. TCRdb's table, derived via immunoSEQ multiplex PCR, lists solely in-frame clones and lacks some. The sample includes about 2 million clones, about 95% of them seen just once. Terminally differentiated effector memory CD45RA+ cells were left out of the naive CD8 fraction, which was CD45RO-negative and positively selected for CCR7. The V call is TRBV29-1, the J call TRBJ1-2, with D maybe TRBD1 (6 bases). Sequenced input: naive CD8+ T cells sorted from blood. This TCR was recovered from a man aged 18-30 years in good health. The CDR3 nucleotides read TGCAGCGTTCTTCAGGGGAACGGTGGCTACACCTTC. Residues: CSVLQGNGGYTF.